This T cell receptor (beta chain) was observed in a study of technical replicates of blood from several donors. TCRdb's copy holds only in-frame clones and misses some; the assay was immunoSEQ multiplex PCR. The table records some 74,000 clones, approximately 91% of them present only once. The ends were cut back, 0 bases at V and 4 bases at J, with 13 bases in the middle. The CDR3 runs 15 residues. Germline loops: CDR1 LNHNV, CDR2 YYDKDF (reference sequence). The material sequenced was T cells isolated from PBMCs. This chain links TRBV15 with TRBJ2-7; no definite D call. The TCR comes from a human donor in good health. The CDR3 bases are TGTGCCACCAGCAGAGATCTATACCTAAGTTACGAGCAGTACTTC. Translating gives CATSRDLYLSYEQYF.